The 29 T cell receptor beta chains below come from one sample, sequenced in a study of blood T cell repertoires in COVID-19. TCRdb's table, derived via immunoSEQ multiplex PCR, lists solely in-frame clones and lacks some. The sample lists around 150,000 clones, around 92% seen once, with roughly 4.8% in the top ten. Sequenced input: peripheral blood. These receptors were taken from a young man with COVID-19, enrolled during active disease.

The J gene is TRBJ1-2, the V gene TRBV19; 8 bases are shared with TRBD1. The CDR3 runs to 15 residues. CDR1 and CDR2 from the germline V gene are LNHDA and SQIVND (reference sequence). J lost 2 bases, V lost 1 base, and 3 bases had no gene match. Here the CDR3 DNA reads TGTGCCAGTAGTATAGCGGCAGGGGGCAACTATGGCTACACCTTC. It is translated as CASSIAAGGNYGYTF. Complete variable domain (other parts from reference TRBV19 and TRBJ1-2): DGGITQSPKYLFRKEGQNVTLSCEQNLNHDAMYWYRQDPGQGLRLIYYSQIVNDFQKGDIAEGYSVSREKKESFPLTVTSAQKNPTAFYLCASSIAAGGNYGYTFGSGTRLTVV.

This chain connects TRBV6-6 to TRBJ1-3; D is possibly TRBD1 (5 bases). CDR1 and CDR2 (germline): MNHNY, SVGAGI (reference sequence). This CDR3 is 14 amino acids long. V lost 6 bases, J lost 1 base, and 10 bases lay in between. The CDR3 region has the DNA TGTGCCAGCAGCCCCGGGACTTCTGGAAACACCATATATTTT. It is translated as CASSPGTSGNTIYF.

This clone was found once. The chain uses TRBV5-5 and TRBJ1-1; D unresolved. CDR1 SGHKS and CDR2 YYEKEE come from the germline V gene (reference sequence). The CDR3 has 14 residues. V was shortened by 3 bases and J by 5 bases, with 14 bases between the two germline ends. The CDR3 DNA is TGTGCCAGCAGCTCCGAGGGCAGGAAGACTGAAGCTTTCTTT. Translating it yields CASSSEGRKTEAFF.

The J gene is TRBJ2-3, the V gene TRBV5-4, with 8 nucleotides matching TRBD1. Germline lookup yields CDR1 SGHNT and CDR2 YYREEE (reference sequence). Trimming cost V 1 base and J 5 bases; bases outside gene matches: 6. This CDR3 is built from 15 residues. The CDR3 is CASSLTPGGLDTQYF. DNA for the CDR3: TGTGCCAGCAGCTTGACCCCAGGGGGCCTAGATACGCAGTATTTT.

This clone was seen a handful of times. The chain joins TRBV29-1 to TRBJ2-1; D gene ambiguous. Germline CDR1 and CDR2: SQVTM and ANQGSEA. V lost 3 bases to trimming and J lost 1 base, with 10 bases between them. The CDR3 is 14 amino acids. The CDR3 sequence is CSVEWVQSYNEQFF. The CDR3 coding sequence is TGCAGCGTTGAGTGGGTACAGTCCTACAATGAGCAGTTCTTC.

J is TRBJ1-2 and V is TRBV4-3; no clear D. CDR1 is LGHNA, CDR2 YSLEER, per germline. With 0 bases removed from V and 5 bases from J, the gap between germline ends came to 16 bases. The CDR3 length is 16 residues. DNA for the CDR3: TGCGCCAGCAGCCAAGATGGTCAGGCACCCCTTTATGGCTACACCTTC. Translation gives CASSQDGQAPLYGYTF.

A single count supports this clone. The chain uses TRBV27 and TRBJ2-7, with TRBD1 matching 8 bases. The V gene end was trimmed by 2 bases and the J gene end by 2 bases; junction bases not matched to a gene: 2. This CDR3 contains 14 residues. Germline V gene sequence: CDR1 MNHEY, CDR2 SMNVEV (reference sequence). The CDR3 DNA is TGTGCCAGCAGTTTAGGACAGGGTACCTACGAGCAGTACTTC. This gives the protein CASSLGQGTYEQYF.

The V call is TRBV7-3, the J call TRBJ1-6, with a tentative D call TRBD1 (6 bases). The germline CDR1 and CDR2 sequences are SGHTA and FQGTGA. The CDR3 sequence is 13 residues long. Trimming removed 4 bases at V and 10 bases at J, with 11 bases between. The DNA of the CDR3 is TGTGCCAGCAGCTCAGGGGATGAGTCACCCCTCCACTTT. Protein product: CASSSGDESPLHF.

This clone was counted a single time. This chain links TRBV27 with TRBJ2-7, with TRBD1 identical over 8 bases. The CDR3 totals 17 residues. J lost 2 bases, V lost 5 bases, and 14 bases had no gene match. Germline assignment: CDR1 MNHEY and CDR2 SMNVEV (reference sequence). CDR3 in amino acids: CASSPMSIRDRPYEQYF. The CDR3 DNA is TGTGCCAGCAGTCCAATGTCAATCCGGGACAGGCCCTACGAGCAGTACTTC.

The chain combines TRBV2 with TRBJ2-5; TRBD1 matches at 8 bases. V lost 4 bases to trimming and J lost 1 base; unmatched junction nucleotides: 5. CDR1 is SNHLY and CDR2 is FYNNEI in the germline V gene. The CDR3 has 15 residues. The CDR3 reads CASSAKTGAQETQYF. The DNA for the CDR3 is TGTGCCAGCAGTGCGAAGACAGGGGCCCAAGAGACCCAGTACTTC.

This sequence joins TRBV6-2 or TRBV6-3 and TRBJ1-1, with 7 bases lining up with TRBD1. CDR1 MNHEY and CDR2 SVGEGT come from the germline V gene. This CDR3 is 16 amino acids long. Unmatched junction bases numbered 9, after V lost 4 bases and J lost 1 base. DNA for the CDR3: TGTGCCAGCAGTTCCTGGACAGGAGGGTGGAACACTGAAGCTTTCTTT. This translates into CASSSWTGGWNTEAFF.

The CDR3 DNA follows: TGTGCCAGTAGCCCGGGAAGCTCCTACAATGAGCAGTTCTTC. This codes for CASSPGSSYNEQFF. The V and J genes are TRBV19 and TRBJ2-1; a possible D gene is TRBD2 (5 bases). V was trimmed by 6 bases and J by 0 bases, leaving 9 bases between them. The CDR3 contains 14 residues. Germline V lookup: CDR1 LNHDA, CDR2 SQIVND (reference sequence).

J is TRBJ2-4 and V is TRBV7-8; D perhaps matches TRBD2 (6 bases). Germline values: CDR1 SGHVS, CDR2 FQNEAQ. Between the trimmed V and J ends, which lost 5 bases and 0 bases, there was a span of 17 bases. The CDR3 runs to 17 residues. CDR3 bases: TGTGCCAGCAGCCCGAATTCGCGGGGACTAGCCAAAAACATTCAGTACTTC. Its protein product is CASSPNSRGLAKNIQYF.

The chain is built from TRBV19 and TRBJ1-1, with D unresolved. CDR1 is LNHDA, CDR2 SQIVND, per germline (reference sequence). CDR3 length: 14 amino acids. Trimming stripped 4 bases from V and 2 bases from J, with 11 bases between. The CDR3 region is CASSTTQLNTEAFF. DNA for the CDR3: TGTGCCAGTAGTACAACCCAACTTAACACTGAAGCTTTCTTT.

J is TRBJ2-1 and V is TRBV15, with D hard to call. Looked up from germline, CDR1 is LNHNV and CDR2 is YYDKDF (reference sequence). Trimming shortened V by 0 bases and J by 10 bases, and 10 bases separated the two germline ends. This CDR3 region has 13 residues. The CDR3 protein is CATSRDFYGEQFF. CDR3 nucleotides: TGTGCCACCAGCAGAGATTTTTACGGGGAGCAGTTCTTC.

In DNA form, the CDR3 reads TGTGCCAGCAGCGGGCAGGGAGGTACTGGAAACACCATATATTTT. The encoded protein is CASSGQGGTGNTIYF. The chain uses TRBV7-2 and TRBJ1-3; a possible D gene is TRBD1 (5 bases). V was shortened by 5 bases and J by 2 bases, with 13 bases between the two germline ends. This CDR3 comprises 15 residues. The germline V gene has CDR1 SGHTA and CDR2 FQGNSA.

The chain combines TRBV5-1 with TRBJ2-7, with 7 bases fitting TRBD2. Trimming removed 4 bases from V and 6 bases from J; junction bases left unmatched: 4. Germline loops: CDR1 SGHRS, CDR2 YFSETQ. This CDR3 is 12 amino acids long. The DNA for the CDR3 is TGCGCCAGCAGCGGACGCGGGGGCGAGCAGTACTTC. Translation: CASSGRGGEQYF.

The V and J genes are TRBV6-5 and TRBJ1-1; perhaps TRBD1 as D (5 bases). This CDR3 has 14 residues. V was clipped by 8 bases and J by 3 bases, with 16 bases between them. The germline V gene encodes CDR1 MNHEY and CDR2 SVGAGI. The CDR3 DNA sequence: TGTGCCAGCGGATTGACAAGACAGCACACTGAAGCTTTCTTT. Protein: CASGLTRQHTEAFF.

This clone has only a few counts. V usage is TRBV6-6 and J usage is TRBJ1-5; weak D call: TRBD1 (6 bases). V was clipped by 2 bases and J by 2 bases, with 13 bases between them. The CDR3 contains 16 residues. Per the germline V gene, CDR1 is MNHNY and CDR2 is SVGAGI (reference sequence). CDR3 coding DNA: TGTGCCAGCAGTTACCAACAGGGAACGGGCAATCAGCCCCAGCATTTT. Translating it yields CASSYQQGTGNQPQHF.

This chain uses TRBV5-1 with TRBJ2-1, with TRBD2 identical over 9 bases. Germline CDR1 is SGHRS and CDR2 is YFSETQ. Trimming took 4 bases from V and 4 from J; bases not matched to a gene: 6. The length of the CDR3 is 15 residues. The CDR3 region has the DNA TGCGCCAGCAGCCCTAGCGGGATCGCGTACAATGAGCAGTTCTTC. It codes for CASSPSGIAYNEQFF. The entire variable domain, with the rest obtained from reference TRBV5-1 and TRBJ2-1, is as follows: KAGVTQTPRYLIKTRGQQVTLSCSPISGHRSVSWYQQTPGQGLQFLFEYFSETQRNKGNFPGRFSGRQFSNSRSEMNVSTLELGDSALYLCASSPSGIAYNEQFFGPGTRLTVL.

The chain joins TRBV11-2 to TRBJ1-2; D not certain. V was clipped by 5 bases and J by 3 bases, with 13 bases between them. Germline lookup yields CDR1 SGHAT and CDR2 FQNNGV. The CDR3 sequence is 14 residues long. The CDR3 bases are TGTGCCAGCAGCCCCCTAGAGAATTACTATGGCTACACCTTC. It is translated as CASSPLENYYGYTF. Together with reference TRBV11-2 and TRBJ1-2, the CDR3 gives the full variable domain: EAGVAQSPRYKIIEKRQSVAFWCNPISGHATLYWYQQILGQGPKLLIQFQNNGVVDDSQLPKDRFSAERLKGVDSTLKIQPAKLEDSAVYLCASSPLENYYGYTFGSGTRLTVV.

A note on this clone: The same CDR3 arises from other DNA sequences in this sample as well. The V gene is TRBV6-2 or TRBV6-3, the J gene TRBJ1-5, with D possibly matching TRBD1 (5 bases). Germline CDR1 reads MNHEY; CDR2 reads SVGEGT. There are 16 residues in the CDR3. V gave up 6 bases and J gave up 8 bases, with 23 bases separating them. Here the CDR3 DNA reads TGTGCCAGCAGCTCCCTACCGCAGGGTGGTTTAAAGCCCCAGCATTTT. Its translation: CASSSLPQGGLKPQHF.

The chain recombines TRBV7-2 with TRBJ1-2, with TRBD1 matching 10 bases. Germline lookup yields CDR1 SGHTA and CDR2 FQGNSA. The CDR3 extends over 15 amino acids. Trimming took 4 bases from V and 1 from J; bases not matched to a gene: 3. For the CDR3, the DNA is TGTGCCAGCAGCTACGGACAGGGGGTTAACTATGGCTACACCTTC. This sequence encodes CASSYGQGVNYGYTF. The whole variable domain, remainder taken from reference TRBV7-2 and TRBJ1-2, is GAGVSQSPSNKVTEKGKDVELRCDPISGHTALYWYRQSLGQGLEFLIYFQGNSAPDKSGLPSDRFSAERTGGSVSTLTIQRTQQEDSAVYLCASSYGQGVNYGYTFGSGTRLTVV.

The chain has TRBV11-2 and TRBJ1-5; D is undetermined. Germline-derived CDR1 and CDR2 are SGHAT and FQNNGV. The CDR3 loop spans 13 amino acids. V lost 3 bases and J lost 7, with 10 bases in between. CDR3 bases: TGTGCCAGCAGCTTTGATCCCAGGCAGCCCCAGCATTTT. Translation: CASSFDPRQPQHF.

V is TRBV6-5 and J is TRBJ2-7; 9 nucleotides line up with TRBD2. V shed 2 bases and J 2 bases; nucleotides not matched to a gene: 4. CDR1 and CDR2 from the germline V gene are MNHEY and SVGAGI. The CDR3 spans 15 residues. This CDR3 is CASSYTVAGAYEQYF. The CDR3 nucleotides read TGTGCCAGCAGTTACACTGTAGCGGGAGCCTACGAGCAGTACTTC.

The chain combines TRBV5-8 with TRBJ2-1; D is undetermined. CDR1 is SGHTS and CDR2 is YDEGEE in the germline V gene. V lost 4 bases to trimming and J lost 1 base, with 12 bases between them. The CDR3 sequence is 15 residues long. Written as DNA, the CDR3 is TGTGCCAGCAGCCCCCGGAGTGGATCCTACAATGAGCAGTTCTTC. This encodes CASSPRSGSYNEQFF. Based on the CDR3 plus reference TRBV5-8 and TRBJ2-1, the full variable domain is EAGVTQSPTHLIKTRGQQATLRCSPISGHTSVYWYQQALGLGLQFLLWYDEGEERNRGNFPPRFSGRQFPNYSSELNVNALELEDSALYLCASSPRSGSYNEQFFGPGTRLTVL.

The rearrangement joins TRBV2 to TRBJ1-1; D unresolved. The CDR3 is 15 residues long. V lost 4 bases and J 0 bases, leaving 12 bases between the germline ends. Per germline, CDR1 SNHLY and CDR2 FYNNEI. The DNA of the CDR3 is TGTGCCAGCAGTGTTTCCTTGTCGGTGAACACTGAAGCTTTCTTT. This translates into CASSVSLSVNTEAFF.

V gene TRBV4-2 combines with J gene TRBJ1-1, with a tentative D call TRBD1 (5 bases). V was trimmed by 0 bases and J by 3 bases, leaving 14 bases between them. Germline CDR1 is LGHNA and CDR2 is YNFKEQ. This CDR3 region has 16 residues. CDR3 coding DNA: TGTGCCAGCAGCCAAGATCGCTTCAGGGAGGACACTGAAGCTTTCTTT. Translation: CASSQDRFREDTEAFF.

This sequence joins TRBV7-2 and TRBJ2-2; 11 bases line up with TRBD1. CDR1 and CDR2 from the germline V gene are SGHTA and FQGNSA. CDR3 length: 17 residues. V dropped 4 bases and J dropped 3; count of bases not matched to a gene: 7. The CDR3 sequence is CASSSPSGQGDTGELFF. The CDR3, as DNA: TGTGCCAGCAGCTCCCCCTCGGGACAGGGGGACACCGGGGAGCTGTTTTTT.